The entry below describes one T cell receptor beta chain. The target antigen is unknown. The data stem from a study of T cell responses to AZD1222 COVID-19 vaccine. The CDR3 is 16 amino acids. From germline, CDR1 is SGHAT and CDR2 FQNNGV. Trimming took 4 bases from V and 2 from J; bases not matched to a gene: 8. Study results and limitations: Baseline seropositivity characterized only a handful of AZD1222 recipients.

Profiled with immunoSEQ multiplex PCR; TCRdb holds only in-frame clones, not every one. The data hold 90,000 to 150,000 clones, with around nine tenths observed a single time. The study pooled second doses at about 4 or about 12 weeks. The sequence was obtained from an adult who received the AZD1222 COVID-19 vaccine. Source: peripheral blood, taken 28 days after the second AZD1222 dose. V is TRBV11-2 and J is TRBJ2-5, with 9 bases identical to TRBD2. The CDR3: CASSSYGLAQQETQYF. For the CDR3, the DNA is TGTGCCAGCAGCTCTTACGGACTAGCGCAACAAGAGACCCAGTACTTC.